These 5 T cell receptor beta chains were sequenced from one sample in a study of T cell repertoires in cytomegalovirus infection. TCRdb reprocessed the reads with MiXCR, giving one entry per CDR3 protein. Found here are 680,000 or so distinct CDR3 sequences, less than 40% of them singletons; the top ten hold more than 2.5%. The material sequenced was PBMCs. These receptor sequences come from a human donor in good health (CMV status not recorded). Some clones in this sample may be carry-over from other donors' samples.

This clonotype was seen repeatedly, ten times or more. This sequence joins TRBV7-2 and TRBJ2-7; D ambiguous. Germline V gene lookup returns CDR1 SGHTA and CDR2 FQGNSA. CDR3 length: 14 residues. Trimming removed 6 bases from V and 6 bases from J, with 18 bases in between. CDR3 nucleotide sequence: TGTGCCAGCAGAATAAGTTGGGGTGCGACCGAGCAGTACTTC. Residues: CASRISWGATEQYF. The whole variable domain, filled in from reference TRBV7-2 and TRBJ2-7, reads GAGVSQSPSNKVTEKGKDVELRCDPISGHTALYWYRQSLGQGLEFLIYFQGNSAPDKSGLPSDRFSAERTGGSVSTLTIQRTQQEDSAVYLCASRISWGATEQYFGPGTRLTVT.

This clonotype was picked up a small number of times. The chain uses TRBV7-2 and TRBJ2-7; TRBD2 matches 8 bases. V lost 0 bases, J lost 0 bases, and 4 bases stayed unmatched. CDR3 length: 16 residues. Looked up from germline, CDR1 is SGHTA and CDR2 is FQGNSA. The CDR3 DNA reads as TGTGCCAGCAGCTTAGCGGGACTAGGGACCTCCTACGAGCAGTACTTC. This sequence encodes CASSLAGLGTSYEQYF.

This clonotype was counted between two and nine times. The chain links TRBV7-6 to TRBJ2-5; 7 bases are shared with TRBD1. The J segment lost 2 bases and the V segment lost 1 base, leaving 10 bases of the junction unmatched. Germline V lookup: CDR1 SGHVS, CDR2 FNYEAQ. CDR3 length: 17 residues. The CDR3 region has the DNA TGTGCCAGCAGCTTAGTTCGTACAGGGGTCCATCAAGAGACCCAGTACTTC. The encoded protein is CASSLVRTGVHQETQYF.

This clonotype was detected a few times. This rearrangement joins TRBV29-1 to TRBJ2-3; 8 nucleotides match TRBD2. The CDR3 totals 16 residues. The J segment lost 0 bases and the V segment lost 0 bases, leaving 5 bases of the junction unmatched. The germline gives CDR1 SQVTM, CDR2 ANQGSEA. The CDR3 is CSVEDRLALSTDTQYF. The DNA for the CDR3 is TGCAGCGTTGAAGATCGACTAGCGTTAAGCACAGATACGCAGTATTTT.

This clonotype came up many times. The rearrangement uses TRBV11-1 and TRBJ2-3, with 8 bases lining up with TRBD2. The junction had 12 bases not matched to a gene; V was cut back by 6 bases and J by 7 bases. Germline V CDR1 and CDR2: SGHAT, FQDESV (reference sequence). There are 15 residues in the CDR3. The CDR3 spells CASRPGSGSGYTQYF. As DNA, the CDR3 is TGTGCCAGCAGGCCTGGGAGCGGGAGTGGGTATACGCAGTATTTT. The whole variable domain, remainder taken from reference TRBV11-1 and TRBJ2-3, is EAEVAQSPRYKITEKSQAVAFWCDPISGHATLYWYRQILGQGPELLVQFQDESVVDDSQLPKDRFSAERLKGVDSTLKIQPAELGDSAMYLCASRPGSGSGYTQYFGPGTRLTVL.